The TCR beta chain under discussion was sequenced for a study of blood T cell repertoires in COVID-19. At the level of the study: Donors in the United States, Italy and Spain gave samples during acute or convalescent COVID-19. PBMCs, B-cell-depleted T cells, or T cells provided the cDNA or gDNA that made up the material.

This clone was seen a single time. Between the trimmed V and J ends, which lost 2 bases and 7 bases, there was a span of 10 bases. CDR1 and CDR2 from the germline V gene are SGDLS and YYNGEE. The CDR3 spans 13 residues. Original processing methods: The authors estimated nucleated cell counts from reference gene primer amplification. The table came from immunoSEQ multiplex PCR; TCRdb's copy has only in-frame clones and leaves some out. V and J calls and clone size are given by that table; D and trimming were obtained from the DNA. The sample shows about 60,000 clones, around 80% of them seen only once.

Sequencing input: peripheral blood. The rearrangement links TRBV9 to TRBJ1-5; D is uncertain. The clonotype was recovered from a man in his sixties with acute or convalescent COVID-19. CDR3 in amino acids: CASSVNRGQPQHF. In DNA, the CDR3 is TGTGCCAGCAGCGTGAATCGAGGCCAGCCCCAGCATTTT. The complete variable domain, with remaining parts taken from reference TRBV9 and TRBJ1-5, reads DSGVTQTPKHLITATGQRVTLRCSPRSGDLSVYWYQQSLDQGLQFLIQYYNGEERAKGNILERFSAQQFPDLHSELNLSSLELGDSALYFCASSVNRGQPQHFGDGTRLSIL.